The sequence of this TCR beta chain was determined in a study of T cell responses to AZD1222 COVID-19 vaccine (dated by TCRdb to the early 2020s). About the full investigation: AZD1222 recipients whose second dose came at about 4 weeks and those whose second dose came at about 12 weeks were combined into one group, since spike-specific TCR depth and breadth did not differ between the two schedules. Enrollment into the trials was organized by age into subgroups of 18-55, 56-69 and 70-plus years, and those subgroups contained approximately 150, 30 and 60 TCR-sequenced participants, respectively. TCR sequencing covered some 240 trial participants: 200 to 210 given two doses of AZD1222 and some 25 given two doses of MenACWY control vaccine.

Here is what the overall study found, with its caveats: After two AZD1222 doses, spike-specific TCR breadth and depth were significantly higher than at day 0 and than in MenACWY recipients. Participants were mostly white British and included more females than males, and it was suggested by the authors that clonal diversity may have been underestimated. CD4 TCRs associated with the vaccine covered the entire spike protein, and the dominant responses were in regions 160-218 and 743-854. Because no samples from the day 14 peak response were available, repertoires could be characterized only after the peak T cell response. Only a handful of AZD1222 recipients were SARS-CoV-2 seropositive at baseline, limiting conclusions about previously exposed vaccinees. Reportedly, almost half of the unique spike-specific TCRs recognized epitopes lying outside the regions that are mutated in the B.1.351 and B.1.1.7 variants. The 56-69-year group was small, and its depth increase did not reach significance, likely because of low power.

Taken from the germline V gene, the CDR1 and CDR2 loops are SGHAT and FQNNGV. Inclusive of the bounding cysteine and phenylalanine, the CDR3 is 13 residues long. Here the CDR3 DNA is all that survives: 39 bases in frame from base 1. Germline trimming amounts to 4 bases on V and 9 bases on J, with 8 as the count of junction bases outside the gene matches. Worth noting for this clone: Its antigen is unknown. No much larger clonotype is one base removed from it; base qualities were not supplied.

The CDR3 regions of human TCRbeta chains were subjected to immunosequencing. As for how the authors treated the data: Repertoire TCRs were matched against a reference library of SARS-CoV-2-specific TCRs generated with the MIRA antigen-specificity platform. Breadth was defined as the fraction of unique TCRs that were SARS-CoV-2-associated. Depth was defined as the fraction of total T cells that were SARS-CoV-2-associated. Each spike-specific TCR was assigned to its reactive spike region and to a CD4 or CD8 class using the MIRA data. Log10-transformed breadth and depth values were compared by one-way ANOVA with Sidak's multiple comparisons tests. TCRdb provides this immuneACCESS table in a form limited to in-frame rearrangements. Some clones are lacking; in checked studies, under half of them reflect an unresolved V gene, and why the rest are absent is not known. The V and J calls and the clone size are those of that table, but D and trimming were determined from the DNA. This sample holds 95,000 to 150,000 clones; roughly 91% were observed only once. The top ten clonotypes cover roughly 1.1% of the sample.

In the paper's terms, the time point label means: baseline before first vaccination. Samples from vaccinated people were obtained from the UK trials COV001 and COV002, which included a single-blind randomized controlled phase 2/3 trial of AZD1222 (ChAdOx1 nCoV-19) in healthy adults. For TCRbeta chain sequencing, PBMC samples were collected from trial participants at day 0 and at day 28 after the second dose. The clonotype comes from an adult in good health. The chain uses TRBV11-2 and TRBJ1-1, with 7 bases matching TRBD1. Sequenced here: peripheral blood, sampled on day 0 of AZD1222 vaccination. The DNA sequence is given as TGTGCCAGCAGCTCACAGGGGACCCGAAAAGCTTTCTTT. Its protein reads: CASSSQGTRKAFF.